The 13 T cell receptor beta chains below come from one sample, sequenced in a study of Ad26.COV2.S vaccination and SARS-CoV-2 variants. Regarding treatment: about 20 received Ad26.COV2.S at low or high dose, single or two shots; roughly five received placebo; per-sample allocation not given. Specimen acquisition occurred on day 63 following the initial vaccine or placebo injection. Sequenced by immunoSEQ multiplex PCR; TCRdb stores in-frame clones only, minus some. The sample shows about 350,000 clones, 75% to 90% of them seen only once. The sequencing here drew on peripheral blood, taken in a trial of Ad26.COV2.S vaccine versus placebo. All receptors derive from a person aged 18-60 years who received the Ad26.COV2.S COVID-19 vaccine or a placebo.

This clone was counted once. The CDR3 here is CASTGAGGLQPQHF. The CDR3 nucleotides read TGTGCCAGCACTGGGGCAGGGGGCTTACAGCCCCAGCATTTT. The chain carries TRBV2 and TRBJ1-5; 8 nucleotides agree with TRBD1. Germline CDR1 is SNHLY and CDR2 is FYNNEI. This CDR3 is built from 14 residues. V lost 7 bases, J lost 7 bases, and 9 bases stayed unmatched.

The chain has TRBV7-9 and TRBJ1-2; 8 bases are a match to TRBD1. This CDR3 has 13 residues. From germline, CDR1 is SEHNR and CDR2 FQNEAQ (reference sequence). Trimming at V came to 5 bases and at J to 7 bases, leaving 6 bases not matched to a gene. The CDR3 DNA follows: TGTGCCAGCAGCCGCGGACAGGGCTCTGGCTACACCTTC. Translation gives CASSRGQGSGYTF. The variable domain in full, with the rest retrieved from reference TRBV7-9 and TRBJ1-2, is DTGVSQNPRHKITKRGQNVTFRCDPISEHNRLYWYRQTLGQGPEFLTYFQNEAQLEKSRLLSDRFSAERPKGSFSTLEIQRTEQGDSAMYLCASSRGQGSGYTFGSGTRLTVV.

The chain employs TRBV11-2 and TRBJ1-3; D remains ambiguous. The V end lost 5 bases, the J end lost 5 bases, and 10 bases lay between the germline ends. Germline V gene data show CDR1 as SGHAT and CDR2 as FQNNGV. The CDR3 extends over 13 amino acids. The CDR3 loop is CASSPTERNTIYF. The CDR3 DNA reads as TGTGCCAGCAGCCCCACGGAGAGAAACACCATATATTTT.

Written as DNA, the CDR3 is TGTGCCAGCAGTTACTCGCAGGGGTGGGGCTACACCTTC. Translated, it gives CASSYSQGWGYTF. J is TRBJ1-2 and V is TRBV6-5; D may be TRBD1 (6 bases). Looked up from germline, CDR1 is MNHEY and CDR2 is SVGAGI. There are 13 residues in the CDR3. Deletions cut 0 bases from V and 8 bases from J, with 10 bases between.

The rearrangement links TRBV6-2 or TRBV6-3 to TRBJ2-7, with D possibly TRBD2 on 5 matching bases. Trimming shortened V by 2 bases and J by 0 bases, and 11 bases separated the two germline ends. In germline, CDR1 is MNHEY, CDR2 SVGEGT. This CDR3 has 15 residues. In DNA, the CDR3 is TGTGCCAGCAGTTACCGCAGCGGTAGCTCCTACGAGCAGTACTTC. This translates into CASSYRSGSSYEQYF.

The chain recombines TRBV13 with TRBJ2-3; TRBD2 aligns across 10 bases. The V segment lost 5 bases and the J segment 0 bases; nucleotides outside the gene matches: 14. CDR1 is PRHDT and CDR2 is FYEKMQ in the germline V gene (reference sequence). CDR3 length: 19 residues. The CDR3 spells CASSPSLGAGGPSTDTQYF. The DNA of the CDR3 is TGTGCCAGCAGCCCCTCCCTAGGAGCGGGGGGGCCAAGCACAGATACGCAGTATTTT.

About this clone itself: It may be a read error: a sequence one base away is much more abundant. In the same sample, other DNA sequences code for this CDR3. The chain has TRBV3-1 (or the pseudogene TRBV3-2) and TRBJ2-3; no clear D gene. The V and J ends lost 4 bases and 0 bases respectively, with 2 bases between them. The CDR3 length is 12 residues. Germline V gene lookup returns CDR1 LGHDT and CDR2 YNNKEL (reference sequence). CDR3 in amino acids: CASSPSTDTQYF. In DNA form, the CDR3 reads TGTGCCAGCAGCCCTAGCACAGATACGCAGTATTTT.

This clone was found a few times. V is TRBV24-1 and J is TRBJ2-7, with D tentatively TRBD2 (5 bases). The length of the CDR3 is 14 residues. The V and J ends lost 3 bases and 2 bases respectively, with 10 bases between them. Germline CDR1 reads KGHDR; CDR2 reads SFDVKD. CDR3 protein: CATSDGGLAYEQYF. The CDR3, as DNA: TGTGCCACCAGTGATGGCGGGTTGGCCTACGAGCAGTACTTC.

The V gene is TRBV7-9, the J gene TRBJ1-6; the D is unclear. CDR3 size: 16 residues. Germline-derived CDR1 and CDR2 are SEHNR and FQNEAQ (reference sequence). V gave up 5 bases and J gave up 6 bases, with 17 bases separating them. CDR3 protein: CASSRGSIVGNSPLHF. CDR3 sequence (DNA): TGTGCCAGCAGCCGGGGATCTATAGTGGGTAATTCACCCCTCCACTTT.

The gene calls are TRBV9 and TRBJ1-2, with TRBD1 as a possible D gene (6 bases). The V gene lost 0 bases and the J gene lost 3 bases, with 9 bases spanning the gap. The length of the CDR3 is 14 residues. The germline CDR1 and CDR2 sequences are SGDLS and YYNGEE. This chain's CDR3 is CASSVGGGHYGYTF. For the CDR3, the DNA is TGTGCCAGCAGCGTAGGAGGGGGGCACTATGGCTACACCTTC.

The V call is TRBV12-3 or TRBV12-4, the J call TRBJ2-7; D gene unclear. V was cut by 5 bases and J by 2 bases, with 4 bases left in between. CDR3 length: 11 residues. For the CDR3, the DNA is TGTGCCAGCAGTCCCGCCTACGAGCAGTACTTC. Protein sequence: CASSPAYEQYF.

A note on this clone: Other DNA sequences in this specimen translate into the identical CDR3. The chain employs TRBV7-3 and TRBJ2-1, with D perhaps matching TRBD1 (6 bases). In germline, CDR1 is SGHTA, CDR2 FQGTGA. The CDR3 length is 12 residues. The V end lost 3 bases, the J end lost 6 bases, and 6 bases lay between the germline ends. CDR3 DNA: TGTGCCAGCAGCTTGACAGGCAATGAGCAGTTCTTC. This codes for CASSLTGNEQFF.

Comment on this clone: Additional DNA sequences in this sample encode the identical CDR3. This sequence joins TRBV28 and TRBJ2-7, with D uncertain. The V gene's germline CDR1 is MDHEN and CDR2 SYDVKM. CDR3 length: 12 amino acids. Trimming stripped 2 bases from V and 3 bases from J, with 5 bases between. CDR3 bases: TGTGCCAGCAGTTTAAAGGGCTACGAGCAGTACTTC. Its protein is CASSLKGYEQYF.